This TCR beta chain was found in a study of blood T cell repertoires in COVID-19. Study context: Samples came from the United States, Italy and Spain, spanning acute and convalescent COVID-19.

V shed 4 bases and J shed 3 bases, with 14 bases lying between them. The length of the CDR3 is 14 residues. Germline CDR1 is GTSNPN and CDR2 is SVGIG (reference sequence). As processed by the authors: Reference gene primer amplification yielded estimated nucleated cell counts. Clones were read by immunoSEQ multiplex PCR, and TCRdb kept only the in-frame ones, dropping some. V and J calls plus clone size are reproduced from that table; the DNA served to infer D and trimming. This table has 94,000 or so clones, more than 70% appearing once. The chain is built from TRBV30 and TRBJ2-3, with a tentative D call TRBD2 (7 bases). This receptor was obtained from a woman of 80 years or more with active COVID-19. The sequencing input was peripheral blood. The CDR3 here is CAWTPGGLTDTQYF. CDR3 in DNA: TGTGCCTGGACACCGGGGGGCCTTACAGATACGCAGTATTTT.